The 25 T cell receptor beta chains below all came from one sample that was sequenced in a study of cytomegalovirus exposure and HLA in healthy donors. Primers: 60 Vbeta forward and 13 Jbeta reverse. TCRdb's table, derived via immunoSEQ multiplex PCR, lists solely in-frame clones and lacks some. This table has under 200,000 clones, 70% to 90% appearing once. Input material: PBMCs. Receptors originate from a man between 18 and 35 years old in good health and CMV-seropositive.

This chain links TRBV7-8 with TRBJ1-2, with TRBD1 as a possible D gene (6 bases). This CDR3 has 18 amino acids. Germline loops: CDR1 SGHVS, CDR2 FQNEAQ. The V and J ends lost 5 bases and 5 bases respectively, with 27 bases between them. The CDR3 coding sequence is TGTGCCAGCAGCCTAATCACCAGGGGCAGTTCGAGTGGTTATGGCTACACCTTC. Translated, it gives CASSLITRGSSSGYGYTF.

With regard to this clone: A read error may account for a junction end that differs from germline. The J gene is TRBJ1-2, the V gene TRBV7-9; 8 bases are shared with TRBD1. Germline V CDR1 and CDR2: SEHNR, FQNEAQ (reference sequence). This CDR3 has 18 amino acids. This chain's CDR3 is CSSSLIGVNGRGPYGYTF. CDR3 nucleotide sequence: TGTTCCAGCAGCTTAATAGGGGTGAATGGCAGGGGGCCCTATGGCTACACCTTC. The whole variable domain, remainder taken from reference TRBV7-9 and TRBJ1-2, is DTGVSQNPRHKITKRGQNVTFRCDPISEHNRLYWYRQTLGQGPEFLTYFQNEAQLEKSRLLSDRFSAERPKGSFSTLEIQRTEQGDSAMYLCSSSLIGVNGRGPYGYTFGSGTRLTVV.

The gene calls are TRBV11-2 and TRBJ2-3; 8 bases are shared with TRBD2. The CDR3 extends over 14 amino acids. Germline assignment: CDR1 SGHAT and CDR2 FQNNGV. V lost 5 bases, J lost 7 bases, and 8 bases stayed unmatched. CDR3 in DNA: TGTGCCAGCAGCGGCCAGCGGGGGCCATATACGCAGTATTTT. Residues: CASSGQRGPYTQYF.

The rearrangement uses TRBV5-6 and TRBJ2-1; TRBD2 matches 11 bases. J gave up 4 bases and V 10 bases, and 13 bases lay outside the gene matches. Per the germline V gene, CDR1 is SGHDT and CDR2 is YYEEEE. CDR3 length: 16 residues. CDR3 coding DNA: TGTGCCTCCATAGGGGCTAGCGGGGGGCCTTACAATGAGCAGTTCTTC. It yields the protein CASIGASGGPYNEQFF.

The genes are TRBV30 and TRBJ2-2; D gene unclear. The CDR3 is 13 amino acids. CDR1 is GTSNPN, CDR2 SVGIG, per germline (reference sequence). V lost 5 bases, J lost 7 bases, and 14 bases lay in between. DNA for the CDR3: TGTGCCTGGGGTACCCATGGCGGCGGGGAGCTGTTTTTT. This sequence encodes CAWGTHGGGELFF.

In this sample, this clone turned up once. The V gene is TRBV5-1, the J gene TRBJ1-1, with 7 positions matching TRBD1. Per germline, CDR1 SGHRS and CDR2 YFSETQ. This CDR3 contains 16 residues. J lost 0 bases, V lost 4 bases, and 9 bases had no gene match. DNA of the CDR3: TGCGCCAGCAGCGCTACAACAGGGGCCTTGAACACTGAAGCTTTCTTT. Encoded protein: CASSATTGALNTEAFF. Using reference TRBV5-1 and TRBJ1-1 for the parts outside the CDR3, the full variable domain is KAGVTQTPRYLIKTRGQQVTLSCSPISGHRSVSWYQQTPGQGLQFLFEYFSETQRNKGNFPGRFSGRQFSNSRSEMNVSTLELGDSALYLCASSATTGALNTEAFFGQGTRLTVV.

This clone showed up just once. The CDR3 nucleotides are TGTGCCAGCAGTTACTCCGGGGGACCGAACACCGGGGAGCTGTTTTTT. Encoded protein: CASSYSGGPNTGELFF. The chain links TRBV6-5 to TRBJ2-2; D possibly corresponds to TRBD2 (6 bases). Germline values: CDR1 MNHEY, CDR2 SVGAGI. This CDR3 has 16 residues. Trimming removed 0 bases at V and 0 bases at J, with 8 bases between.

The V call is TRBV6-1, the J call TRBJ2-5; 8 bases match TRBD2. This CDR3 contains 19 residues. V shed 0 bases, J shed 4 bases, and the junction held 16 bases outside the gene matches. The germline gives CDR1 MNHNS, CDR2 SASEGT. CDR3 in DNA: TGTGCCAGCAGTGAAGCGTACGGGGGGGCCGAGCTTTGGACAGAGACCCAGTACTTC. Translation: CASSEAYGGAELWTETQYF.

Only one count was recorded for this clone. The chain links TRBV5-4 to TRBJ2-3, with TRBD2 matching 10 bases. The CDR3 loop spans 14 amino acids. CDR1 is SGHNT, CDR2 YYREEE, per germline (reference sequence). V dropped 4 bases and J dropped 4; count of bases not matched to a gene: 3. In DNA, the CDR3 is TGTGCCAGCAGCACTAGCGGGGCTTCAGATACGCAGTATTTT. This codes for CASSTSGASDTQYF.

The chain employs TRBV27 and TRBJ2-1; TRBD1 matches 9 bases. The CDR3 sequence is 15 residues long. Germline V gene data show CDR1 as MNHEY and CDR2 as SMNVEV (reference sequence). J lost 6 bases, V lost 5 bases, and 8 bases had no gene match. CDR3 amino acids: CASSPGQGNANEQFF. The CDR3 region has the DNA TGTGCCAGCAGTCCCGGACAGGGGAATGCCAATGAGCAGTTCTTC.

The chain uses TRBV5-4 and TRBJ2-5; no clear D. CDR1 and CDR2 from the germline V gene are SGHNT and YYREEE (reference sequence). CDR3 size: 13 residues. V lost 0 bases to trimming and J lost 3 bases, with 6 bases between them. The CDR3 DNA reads TGTGCCAGCAGCTTGGTTAGCAAAGAGACCCAGTACTTC. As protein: CASSLVSKETQYF.

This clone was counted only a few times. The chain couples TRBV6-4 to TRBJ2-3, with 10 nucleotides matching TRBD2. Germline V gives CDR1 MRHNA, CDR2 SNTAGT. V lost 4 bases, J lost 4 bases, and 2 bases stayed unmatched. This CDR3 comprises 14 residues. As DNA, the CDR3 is TGTGCCAGCAGTGCTAGCGGGGGCCCAGATACGCAGTATTTT. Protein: CASSASGGPDTQYF.

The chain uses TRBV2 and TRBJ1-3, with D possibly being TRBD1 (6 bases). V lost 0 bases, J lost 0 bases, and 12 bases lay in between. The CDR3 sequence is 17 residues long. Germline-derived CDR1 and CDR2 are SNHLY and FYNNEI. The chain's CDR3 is CASSEAAGVSSGNTIYF. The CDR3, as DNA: TGTGCCAGCAGTGAAGCGGCAGGGGTCTCCTCTGGAAACACCATATATTTT.

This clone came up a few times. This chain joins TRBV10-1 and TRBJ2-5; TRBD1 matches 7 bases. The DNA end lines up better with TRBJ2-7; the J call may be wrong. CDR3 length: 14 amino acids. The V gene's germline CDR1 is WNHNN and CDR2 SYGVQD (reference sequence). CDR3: CASSPGGFTYEQYF. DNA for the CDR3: TGCGCCAGCAGCCCAGGGGGTTTCACCTACGAGCAGTACTTC.

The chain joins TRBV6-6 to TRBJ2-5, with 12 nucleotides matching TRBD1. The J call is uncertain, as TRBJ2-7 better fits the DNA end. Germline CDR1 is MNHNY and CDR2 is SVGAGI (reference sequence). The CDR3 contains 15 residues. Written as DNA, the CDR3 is TGTGCCAGCAGTAACTGGGACAGGGGGCTCTACGAGCAGTACTTC. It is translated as CASSNWDRGLYEQYF.

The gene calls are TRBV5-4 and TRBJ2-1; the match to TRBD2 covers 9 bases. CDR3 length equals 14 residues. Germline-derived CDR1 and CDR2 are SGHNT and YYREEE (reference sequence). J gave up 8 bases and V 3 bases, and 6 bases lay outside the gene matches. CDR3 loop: CASSSQGLADEQFF. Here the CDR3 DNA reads TGTGCCAGCAGCTCACAGGGACTAGCAGATGAGCAGTTCTTC.

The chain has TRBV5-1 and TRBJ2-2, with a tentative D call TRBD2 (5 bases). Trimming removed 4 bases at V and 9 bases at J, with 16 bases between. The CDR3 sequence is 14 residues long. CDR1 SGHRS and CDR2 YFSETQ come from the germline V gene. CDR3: CASSADPGSRELFF. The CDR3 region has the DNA TGCGCCAGCAGCGCGGATCCGGGGAGCCGGGAGCTGTTTTTT.

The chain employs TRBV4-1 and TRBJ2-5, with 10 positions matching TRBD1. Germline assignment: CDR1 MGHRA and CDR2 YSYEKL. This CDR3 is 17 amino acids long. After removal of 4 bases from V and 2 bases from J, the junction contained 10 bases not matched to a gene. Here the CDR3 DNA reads TGCGCCAGCAGCCCTGACAGGGGGCCTAGTAATCAAGAGACCCAGTACTTC. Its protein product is CASSPDRGPSNQETQYF.

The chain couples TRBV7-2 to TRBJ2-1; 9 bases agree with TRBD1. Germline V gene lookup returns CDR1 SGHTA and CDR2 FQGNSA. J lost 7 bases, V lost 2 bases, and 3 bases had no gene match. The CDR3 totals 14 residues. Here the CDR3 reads CASSLTGGENEQFF. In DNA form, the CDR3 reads TGTGCCAGCAGCTTAACAGGGGGCGAAAATGAGCAGTTCTTC.

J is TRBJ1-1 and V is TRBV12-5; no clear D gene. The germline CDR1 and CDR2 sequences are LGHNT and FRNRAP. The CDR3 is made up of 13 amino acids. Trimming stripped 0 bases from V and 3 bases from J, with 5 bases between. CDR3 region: CASGLVEDTEAFF. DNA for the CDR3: TGTGCTAGTGGTTTGGTTGAGGACACTGAAGCTTTCTTT.

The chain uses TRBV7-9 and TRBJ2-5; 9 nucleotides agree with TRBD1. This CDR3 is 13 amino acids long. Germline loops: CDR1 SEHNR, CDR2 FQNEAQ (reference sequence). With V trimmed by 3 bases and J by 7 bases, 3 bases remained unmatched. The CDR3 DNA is TGTGCCAGCAGCTTTCTGACAGGGGGGACCCAGTACTTC. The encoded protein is CASSFLTGGTQYF.

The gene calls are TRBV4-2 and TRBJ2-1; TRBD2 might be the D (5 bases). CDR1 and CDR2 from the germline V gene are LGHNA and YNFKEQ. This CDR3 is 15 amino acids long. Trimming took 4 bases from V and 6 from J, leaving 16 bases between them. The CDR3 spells CASSLGGGGPNEQFF. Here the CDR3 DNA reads TGTGCCAGCAGCCTAGGTGGAGGTGGTCCCAATGAGCAGTTCTTC.

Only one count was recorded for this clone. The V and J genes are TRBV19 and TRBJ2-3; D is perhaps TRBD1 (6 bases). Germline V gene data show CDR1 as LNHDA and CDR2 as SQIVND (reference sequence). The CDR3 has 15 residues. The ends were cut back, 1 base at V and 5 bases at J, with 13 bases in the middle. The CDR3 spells CASSIGGQRRDTQYF. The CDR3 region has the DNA TGTGCCAGTAGTATAGGTGGACAGAGGCGAGATACGCAGTATTTT.

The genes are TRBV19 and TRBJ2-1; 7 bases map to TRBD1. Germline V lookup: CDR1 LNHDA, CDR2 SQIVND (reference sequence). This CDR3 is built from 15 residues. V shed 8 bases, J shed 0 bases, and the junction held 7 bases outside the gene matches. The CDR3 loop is CASGKDRDSYNEQFF. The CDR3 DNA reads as TGTGCCAGTGGCAAAGACAGGGACTCCTACAATGAGCAGTTCTTC.

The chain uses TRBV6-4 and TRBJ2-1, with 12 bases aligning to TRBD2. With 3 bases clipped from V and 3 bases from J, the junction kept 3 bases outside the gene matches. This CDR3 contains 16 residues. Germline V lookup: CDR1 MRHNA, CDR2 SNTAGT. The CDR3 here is CASSELAGGFYNEQFF. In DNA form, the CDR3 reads TGTGCCAGCAGTGAACTAGCGGGGGGATTCTACAATGAGCAGTTCTTC.